Each of the 32 T cell receptor beta chains below was sequenced from the same sample in a study of CD8 T cells in ankylosing spondylitis (dated by TCRdb to 2016 to 2017). The library was made by 5' RACE. Sequencing relied on an Illumina HiSeq 2500. TCRdb trimmed the raw reads at Q25, called clones with MiXCR and kept productive beta chains. Rows are combined by CDR3 protein, so each entry shows the most common genes and DNA. Present in this sample are about 540,000 distinct CDR3 sequences, roughly 13% of which were seen just once. The ten biggest clones cover approximately 6.2% of the sample. Antigens for these TCRs are unknown. What the authors observed across the whole study: Blood from ankylosing spondylitis patients appeared to be characterized by a TCR beta motif made up of several highly homologous amino acid variants.

The specimen was blood, either unsorted or a sorted T cell fraction (not recorded which). These receptors came from a male donor with ankylosing spondylitis.

This clonotype was seen only a few times. The V and J genes are TRBV10-3 and TRBJ2-3; 14 nucleotides match TRBD2. There are 16 residues in the CDR3. With V trimmed by 4 bases and J by 2 bases, 2 bases remained unmatched. The germline CDR1 and CDR2 sequences are ENHRY and SYGVKD. The CDR3 sequence: CAISVTSGRDTDTQYF. The CDR3 coding sequence is TGTGCCATCAGTGTGACTAGCGGGAGGGACACAGATACGCAGTATTTT.

The chain is built from TRBV20-1 and TRBJ2-7; D gene uncertain. Looked up from germline, CDR1 is DFQATT and CDR2 is SNEGSKA (reference sequence). Trimming stripped 3 bases from V and 3 bases from J, with 6 bases between. The CDR3 extends over 11 amino acids. CDR3 DNA: TGCAGTGCTAGCGGAGACTACGAGCAGTACTTC. Amino acids: CSASGDYEQYF.

This clonotype has just a few counts. The V gene is TRBV9, the J gene TRBJ2-2; 8 nucleotides align to TRBD2. The germline V gene has CDR1 SGDLS and CDR2 YYNGEE. This CDR3 is 14 amino acids long. V gave up 3 bases and J gave up 5 bases; unmatched junction bases: 3. CDR3 bases: TGTGCCAGCAGCGCGACTAGCGATACCGGGGAGCTGTTTTTT. Protein: CASSATSDTGELFF.

This clonotype was seen more than once but under ten times. The rearrangement links TRBV21-1 to TRBJ1-3; the DNA was not used to check the table's D call, TRBD1. TRBV21-1 is reported as a pseudogene. This CDR3 comprises 14 residues. CDR3 protein: CARKDRNSGNTIYF. The CDR3, as DNA: TGTGCCAGGAAAGACAGAAACTCTGGAAACACCATATATTTT.

This chain links TRBV15 with TRBJ1-5; D is possibly TRBD1 (6 bases). Germline CDR1 LNHNV, CDR2 YYDKDF (reference sequence). Trimming took off 1 base at V and 1 base at J, with 17 bases between the two ends. This CDR3 is 18 amino acids long. In DNA form, the CDR3 reads TGTGCCACCAGCAGAGGGCGAAGAGGGACATACAGCAATCAGCCCCAGCATTTT. Residues: CATSRGRRGTYSNQPQHF.

There are a few counts of this clonotype. The chain is built from TRBV11-2 and TRBJ2-1; D is ambiguous. Germline V gene data show CDR1 as SGHAT and CDR2 as FQNNGV. V lost 5 bases, J lost 2 bases, and 22 bases lay in between. CDR3 length: 18 residues. Written as DNA, the CDR3 is TGTGCCAGCAGCGAAGCAAGTTCGGCCCGATGGGCCTACAATGAGCAGTTCTTC. Translating gives CASSEASSARWAYNEQFF. The full variable domain, in which reference TRBV11-2 and TRBJ2-1 provide the parts outside the CDR3, is EAGVAQSPRYKIIEKRQSVAFWCNPISGHATLYWYQQILGQGPKLLIQFQNNGVVDDSQLPKDRFSAERLKGVDSTLKIQPAKLEDSAVYLCASSEASSARWAYNEQFFGPGTRLTVL.

This clonotype showed up just a few times. The chain uses TRBV20-1 and TRBJ2-2; D possibly corresponds to TRBD2 (5 bases). Trimming left V 3 bases short and J 0 bases short, with 8 bases between. CDR1 DFQATT and CDR2 SNEGSKA come from the germline V gene (reference sequence). The CDR3 is made up of 14 amino acids. The CDR3 loop reads CSASLRANTGELFF. The CDR3 DNA reads TGCAGTGCTAGCCTGAGGGCGAACACCGGGGAGCTGTTTTTT.

This clonotype was found many times. This rearrangement joins TRBV29-1 to TRBJ2-5; D perhaps matches TRBD1 (6 bases). The CDR3 covers 14 residues. Germline lookup yields CDR1 SQVTM and CDR2 ANQGSEA. V was clipped by 6 bases and J by 4 bases, with 18 bases between them. The CDR3: CSVLIQGKGETQYF. The CDR3 region has the DNA TGCAGCGTCCTCATACAGGGAAAGGGAGAGACCCAGTACTTC. Full variable domain (rest looked up from reference TRBV29-1 and TRBJ2-5): SAVISQKPSRDICQRGTSLTIQCQVDSQVTMMFWYRQQPGQSLTLIATANQGSEATYESGFVIDKFPISRPNLTFSTLTVSNMSPEDSSIYLCSVLIQGKGETQYFGPGTRLLVL.

This clonotype was seen only a few times. The chain uses TRBV15 and TRBJ2-1, with D unresolved. CDR1 LNHNV and CDR2 YYDKDF come from the germline V gene (reference sequence). V was shortened by 3 bases and J by 5 bases, with 14 bases between the two germline ends. The CDR3 consists of 15 residues. CDR3 loop: CATSSLRDTNNEQFF. CDR3 in DNA: TGTGCCACCAGCAGCCTACGAGACACCAACAATGAGCAGTTCTTC.

Turning to this clonotype: This CDR3 is missing its conserved last phenylalanine or tryptophan, likely due to a read error. In nucleotides, the CDR3 is TGTGCCAGCAGCCCTGGGACTAGCGGCTACAATGAGCAGTTCTAC. It codes for CASSPGTSGYNEQFY. The chain couples TRBV11-2 to TRBJ2-1, with 11 positions matching TRBD2. Trimming removed 5 bases from V and 3 bases from J; junction bases left unmatched: 3. The CDR3 covers 15 residues. Germline-derived CDR1 and CDR2 are SGHAT and FQNNGV.

This chain connects TRBV12-3 or TRBV12-4 to TRBJ1-1, with 7 nucleotides matching TRBD1. The CDR3 contains 14 residues. V lost 7 bases and J lost 1; bases outside the gene matches: 6. Here the CDR3 reads CASTLGQRNTEAFF. CDR3 bases: TGTGCCAGCACACTGGGACAGAGGAACACTGAAGCTTTCTTT.

There are a few counts of this clonotype. V usage is TRBV7-9 and J usage is TRBJ2-2; maybe TRBD2 (6 bases). Germline assignment: CDR1 SEHNR and CDR2 FQNEAQ (reference sequence). This CDR3 contains 15 residues. V lost 11 bases and J 7 bases, leaving 23 bases between the germline ends. The CDR3 nucleotides read TGTGCCGTCCATGCTGGGCGGGGCGCGTTCGGGGAGCTGTTTTTT. This sequence encodes CAVHAGRGAFGELFF.

This clonotype was seen a few times. V gene TRBV12-3 or TRBV12-4 combines with J gene TRBJ2-1; 13 bases agree with TRBD2. Germline trimming cut 6 bases from V and 9 bases from J; bases unmatched to any gene: 5. The CDR3 sequence is 14 residues long. The CDR3, as DNA: TGTGCCAGCAGGGGACTAGCGGGATGGAGTGAGCAGTTCTTC. Amino acids: CASRGLAGWSEQFF.

The chain employs TRBV2 and TRBJ2-3; 13 bases match TRBD2. V lost 6 bases and J lost 5; bases outside the gene matches: 11. CDR1 is SNHLY, CDR2 FYNNEI, per germline. The CDR3 consists of 17 residues. The CDR3 spells CASSRRTSGSLEDTQYF. CDR3 in DNA: TGTGCCAGCAGCAGGAGGACTAGCGGGAGTCTCGAAGATACGCAGTATTTT.

This clonotype was observed a handful of times. The chain links TRBV7-7 to TRBJ2-1; 8 bases agree with TRBD2. CDR1 is SSHAT, CDR2 FNYEAQ, per germline (reference sequence). V lost 6 bases and J lost 9; bases outside the gene matches: 7. The CDR3 length is 13 residues. The CDR3 loop is CASSREGVGEQFF. CDR3 DNA: TGTGCCAGCAGTCGGGAGGGGGTAGGTGAGCAGTTCTTC.

This clonotype came up a few times. The chain employs TRBV20-1 and TRBJ2-1, with D possibly matching TRBD1 (6 bases). Trimming removed 0 bases from V and 0 bases from J, with 21 bases in between. Germline CDR1 and CDR2: DFQATT and SNEGSKA (reference sequence). The CDR3 contains 19 residues. The CDR3, as DNA: TGCAGTGCTAGAGATTGGGGCAGGGGTCCAGAAAGCTCCTACAATGAGCAGTTCTTC. This encodes CSARDWGRGPESSYNEQFF.

The CDR3 spells CASSLGVGTTQHF. CDR3 DNA: TGTGCCAGCAGCTTAGGAGTCGGCACGACCCAGCATTTT. V is TRBV7-8 and J is TRBJ1-5; D gene unclear. V gave up 1 base and J gave up 11 bases, with 12 bases separating them. This CDR3 has 13 amino acids. CDR1 SGHVS and CDR2 FQNEAQ come from the germline V gene.

This clonotype showed up just a few times. The chain employs TRBV6-5 and TRBJ2-7, with 8 bases aligning to TRBD1. Looked up from germline, CDR1 is MNHEY and CDR2 is SVGAGI. This CDR3 is 16 amino acids long. V lost 4 bases, J lost 0 bases, and 8 bases stayed unmatched. The DNA of the CDR3 is TGTGCCAGCAGTTCAAGTAAGACAGGGGACTCCTACGAGCAGTACGTC. This encodes CASSSSKTGDSYEQYV.

This clonotype was seen a handful of times. The rearrangement joins TRBV7-2 to TRBJ2-7; D not resolved. Trimming took off 1 base at V and 0 bases at J, with 13 bases between the two ends. The CDR3 extends over 16 amino acids. Per the germline V gene, CDR1 is SGHTA and CDR2 is FQGNSA. CDR3 bases: TGTGCCAGCAGCTTAGGAGCAGGCCTTAGCTCCTACGAGCAGTACTTC. This gives the protein CASSLGAGLSSYEQYF.

The sample holds a few counts of this clonotype. This chain uses TRBV7-2 with TRBJ2-1, with D perhaps matching TRBD2 (6 bases). The V gene's germline CDR1 is SGHTA and CDR2 FQGNSA. This CDR3 is built from 15 residues. V was cut by 2 bases and J by 8 bases, with 16 bases left in between. The CDR3 loop is CASSLIFSGTYEQFF. CDR3 nucleotides: TGTGCCAGCAGCTTAATTTTTAGCGGCACTTATGAGCAGTTCTTC. Full variable domain (missing parts from reference TRBV7-2 and TRBJ2-1): GAGVSQSPSNKVTEKGKDVELRCDPISGHTALYWYRQSLGQGLEFLIYFQGNSAPDKSGLPSDRFSAERTGGSVSTLTIQRTQQEDSAVYLCASSLIFSGTYEQFFGPGTRLTVL.

This clonotype has more than one count but fewer than ten. The V call is TRBV29-1, the J call TRBJ2-3; possible D gene TRBD2, 5 bases. V was cut by 4 bases and J by 0 bases, with 8 bases left in between. CDR1 and CDR2 from the germline V gene are SQVTM and ANQGSEA. CDR3 size: 13 residues. The CDR3 region is CSVGETSTDTQYF. DNA of the CDR3: TGCAGCGTTGGGGAGACTAGCACAGATACGCAGTATTTT.

This clonotype was recorded a few times. This rearrangement joins TRBV29-1 to TRBJ2-1, with D perhaps TRBD2 (6 bases). This CDR3 spans 12 amino acids. Per germline, CDR1 SQVTM and CDR2 ANQGSEA. Trimming shortened V by 6 bases and J by 8 bases, and 14 bases separated the two germline ends. The DNA for the CDR3 is TGCAGCGTAAAGACTAGTAGATATGAGCAGTTCTTC. Translating it yields CSVKTSRYEQFF.

In this sample, this clonotype turned up a few times. The chain employs TRBV12-3 or TRBV12-4 and TRBJ2-7, with 10 nucleotides matching TRBD2. V shed 4 bases, J shed 9 bases, and the junction held 6 bases outside the gene matches. The CDR3 contains 13 residues. CDR3: CASSSTSGSAQYV. As DNA, the CDR3 is TGTGCCAGCAGTTCGACTAGCGGGTCGGCGCAGTACGTC.

V usage is TRBV20-1 and J usage is TRBJ2-3; the D gene is possibly TRBD2 (5 bases). The CDR3 has 12 residues. Trimming cost V 6 bases and J 4 bases, with 11 bases left between them. The V gene's germline CDR1 is DFQATT and CDR2 SNEGSKA (reference sequence). This CDR3 reads CSANEEADTQYF. CDR3 coding DNA: TGCAGTGCGAACGAGGAGGCAGATACGCAGTATTTT.

The V call is TRBV15, the J call TRBJ2-7; no clear D. The length of the CDR3 is 14 residues. Germline V gene data show CDR1 as LNHNV and CDR2 as YYDKDF (reference sequence). The V end lost 0 bases, the J end lost 2 bases, and 8 bases lay between the germline ends. CDR3 sequence reads: CATSRDTGTYEQYV. CDR3 bases: TGTGCCACCAGCAGAGATACGGGTACCTACGAGCAGTACGTC.

This clonotype came up a few times. The J gene is TRBJ1-5, the V gene TRBV2; 9 bases are a match to TRBD1. The CDR3 loop spans 16 amino acids. After removal of 9 bases from V and 0 bases from J, the junction contained 9 bases not matched to a gene. The V gene's germline CDR1 is SNHLY and CDR2 FYNNEI. The CDR3 DNA reads as TGTGCCAGTGGGGGACAGGGAGACCTTAGCAATCAGCCCCAGCATTTT. Amino acids: CASGGQGDLSNQPQHF.

The genes are TRBV15 and TRBJ1-4; 8 bases agree with TRBD1. The CDR3 length is 13 residues. With V trimmed by 11 bases and J by 5 bases, 7 bases remained unmatched. Germline CDR1 and CDR2: LNHNV and YYDKDF (reference sequence). Here the CDR3 reads CAARDRGNEKLFF. CDR3 in DNA: TGTGCCGCCCGTGACAGGGGAAATGAAAAACTGTTTTTT.

This clonotype was picked up a small number of times. The chain couples TRBV28 to TRBJ2-7, with 7 bases lining up with TRBD1. The length of the CDR3 is 18 residues. In germline, CDR1 is MDHEN, CDR2 SYDVKM. Trimming removed 6 bases from V and 1 base from J; junction bases left unmatched: 18. The CDR3 nucleotides are TGTGCCAGCAGGTCCTCGTTACAGGGGTGGCCCGGTTCCTACGAGCAGTACGTC. Its translation: CASRSSLQGWPGSYEQYV.

This clonotype came up a few times. The chain combines TRBV5-8 with TRBJ2-4; D uncertain. The CDR3 runs to 15 residues. Trimming stripped 4 bases from V and 0 bases from J, with 11 bases between. Germline assignment: CDR1 SGHTS and CDR2 YDEGEE. CDR3 loop: CASSPFDLAKNIQYF. The CDR3 DNA follows: TGTGCCAGCAGCCCCTTCGATCTAGCCAAAAACATTCAGTACTTC.

With regard to this clonotype: With a much larger clone just one base away, this may be a read error. The V and J genes are TRBV5-1 and TRBJ2-5; D is undetermined. The germline gives CDR1 SGHRS, CDR2 YFSETQ. This CDR3 contains 15 residues. The CDR3 loop is CASGLRPTDQETQYF. The CDR3 nucleotides are TGCGCCAGCGGCTTGAGGCCAACTGACCAAGAGACCCAGTACTTC.

The gene calls are TRBV15 and TRBJ2-3, with a possible D match to TRBD2 (6 bases). This CDR3 contains 15 residues. With 3 bases removed from V and 2 bases from J, the gap between germline ends came to 12 bases. Per the germline V gene, CDR1 is LNHNV and CDR2 is YYDKDF (reference sequence). In DNA form, the CDR3 reads TGTGCCACCAGCAGTCGACTAGGCAACACAGATACGCAGTATTTT. Its translation is CATSSRLGNTDTQYF.

This clonotype was counted between two and nine times. The chain joins TRBV29-1 to TRBJ2-3; 8 nucleotides line up with TRBD2. Germline V gives CDR1 SQVTM, CDR2 ANQGSEA. The V gene end was trimmed by 0 bases and the J gene end by 10 bases; junction bases not matched to a gene: 12. CDR3 length: 15 amino acids. CDR3: CSVEDQGSGGVAQYF. CDR3 nucleotide sequence: TGCAGCGTTGAAGATCAGGGAAGCGGGGGCGTCGCGCAGTATTTT.